This is a list of T cell receptor beta chains from one sample in a study of T cell changes during pregnancy in multiple sclerosis. Data came from immunoSEQ multiplex PCR; TCRdb stores just in-frame clones and leaves some out. The table shows 55,000 to 85,000 clones, with roughly 89% occurring only once. Sequences were derived from peripheral blood, sampled in the second trimester of pregnancy. The source is a female donor with multiple sclerosis, enrolled in a pregnancy study. Both conserved end residues are part of each CDR3. D genes are given only for firm matches. Some rows mark clone size as missing; the rest say once, few, many or name a class of expanded clone.

>-|TRBV9|TRBJ2-2|-
CASSVEGVTTGELFF
TGTGCCAGCAGCGTAGAGGGAGTTACGACCGGGGAGCTGTTTTTT
>-|TRBV6-5|TRBJ1-2|-
CASSYLVGSRNYGYTF
TGTGCCAGCAGTTATCTAGTTGGATCGCGAAACTATGGCTACACCTTC
>-|TRBV6-1|TRBJ2-1|-
CASSDGAYSYNEQFF
TGTGCCAGCAGTGACGGAGCGTATTCCTACAATGAGCAGTTCTTC
>-|TRBV25-1|TRBJ2-5|TRBD2
CASSERLAGGETQYF
TGTGCCAGCAGTGAACGACTAGCGGGGGGAGAGACCCAGTACTTC
>-|TRBV4-1|TRBJ2-1|TRBD1
CASSHPGWGTGCFF
TGCGCCAGCAGCCATCCTGGGTGGGGGACAGGGTGTTTCTTC
>-|TRBV28|TRBJ2-1|TRBD2
CASSSLGRGRNNEQFF
TGTGCCAGCAGTTCCCTAGGGAGGGGAAGAAACAATGAGCAGTTCTTC
>-|TRBV6-6|TRBJ1-5|-
CASSLGSEVPQHF
TGTGCCAGCAGTCTGGGGAGCGAGGTGCCCCAGCATTTT
>-|TRBV7-9|TRBJ2-5|TRBD2
CASSLLLAGDVVETQYF
TGTGCCAGCAGCTTATTACTAGCGGGAGATGTAGTAGAGACCCAGTACTTC
>-|TRBV6-1|TRBJ2-7|TRBD1
CASSEAAGGGNTYEQYF
TGTGCCAGCAGTGAAGCAGCAGGGGGCGGAAACACCTACGAGCAGTACTTC
>-|TRBV6-1|TRBJ1-2|-
CASSELAYYGYTF
TGTGCCAGCAGTGAATTGGCTTATTATGGCTACACCTTC
>-|TRBV7-3|TRBJ2-7|TRBD2
CASSLEGLAGAYEQYF
TGTGCCAGCAGCTTAGAGGGACTAGCGGGGGCCTACGAGCAGTACTTC
>-|TRBV20-1|TRBJ1-4|-
CSGGDNEKLFF
TGCAGTGGAGGTGATAATGAAAAACTGTTTTTT
>once|TRBV6-1|TRBJ2-7|-
CASSEPGEQYF
TGTGCCAGCAGTGAACCAGGGGAGCAGTACTTC
>-|TRBV7-8|TRBJ2-2|-
CASSSSQFTGELFF
TGTGCCAGCAGCTCTTCCCAGTTCACCGGGGAGCTGTTTTTT
>few|TRBV27|TRBJ1-3|-
CASSSTGTGNTIYF
TGTGCCAGCAGTTCTACAGGGACGGGAAACACCATATATTTT
>-|TRBV7-2|TRBJ2-7|TRBD1
CASSLTGFGYEQYF
TGTGCCAGCAGCTTGACAGGGTTCGGGTACGAGCAGTACTTC
>-|TRBV6-1|TRBJ1-2|TRBD1
CASSEGTGGYGYTF
TGTGCCAGCAGTGAAGGGACAGGGGGCTATGGCTACACCTTC
>-|TRBV5-1|TRBJ1-1|TRBD1
CASRDGRTGATEAFF
TGCGCCAGCAGGGACGGTAGGACAGGGGCCACTGAAGCTTTCTTT
>-|TRBV16|TRBJ1-6|-
CASSPATAPNSPLHF
TGTGCCAGCAGCCCAGCGACAGCGCCCAATTCACCCCTCCACTTT
>-|TRBV28|TRBJ1-6|TRBD1
CASSSPTGQNSPLHF
TGTGCCAGCAGTTCCCCGACAGGGCAGAATTCACCCCTCCACTTT
>-|TRBV7-5|TRBJ2-7|-
CARSLARRSSYEQYF
TGTGCCAGAAGCTTAGCGCGACGGAGCTCCTACGAGCAGTACTTC
>once|TRBV6-1|TRBJ2-5|-
CASSPRSQETQYF
TGTGCCAGCAGTCCCCGGAGCCAAGAGACCCAGTACTTC
>-|TRBV27|TRBJ2-7|-
CASSLSRTGLNEQYF
TGTGCCAGCAGTTTATCGCGAACCGGTCTGAACGAGCAGTACTTC
>-|TRBV5-1|TRBJ1-4|TRBD1
CASSPQGASEKLFF
TGCGCCAGCAGCCCACAGGGGGCGAGTGAAAAACTGTTTTTT
>-|TRBV6-5|TRBJ2-1|-
CASSYLGTSKKLEQFF
TGTGCCAGCAGTTACTTGGGCACTAGTAAGAAGCTTGAGCAGTTCTTC
>-|TRBV28|TRBJ1-2|-
CASSLTQITNYGYTF
TGTGCCAGCAGCCTCACACAGATTACTAACTATGGCTACACCTTC
>-|TRBV6-6|TRBJ1-2|-
CASRASGEGGYTF
TGTGCCAGCAGGGCCTCAGGGGAGGGTGGCTACACCTTC
>-|TRBV11-1|TRBJ1-4|TRBD1
CASGNTGGADEKLFF
TGTGCCAGCGGTAATACAGGGGGCGCGGATGAAAAACTGTTTTTT
>-|TRBV19|TRBJ1-6|-
CASSIREQFSPLHF
TGTGCCAGTAGTATCCGAGAGCAATTTTCACCCCTCCACTTT
>-|TRBV7-3|TRBJ2-1|-
CASSQANNEQFF
TGTGCCAGCAGTCAAGCAAACAATGAGCAGTTCTTC
>-|TRBV5-1|TRBJ2-1|TRBD2
CASSLAVAGGFEQFF
TGCGCCAGCAGCTTGGCCGTAGCGGGGGGATTTGAGCAGTTCTTC
>-|TRBV30|TRBJ1-1|-
CAWSVLAGGNTEAFF
TGTGCCTGGAGTGTACTCGCCGGGGGGAACACTGAAGCTTTCTTT
>-|TRBV7-2|TRBJ2-1|TRBD2
CASSLVGTSDYNEQFF
TGTGCCAGCAGCTTAGTCGGGACTAGCGATTACAATGAGCAGTTCTTC
>-|TRBV6-6|TRBJ1-1|-
CASSYSMTGENTEAFF
TGTGCCAGCAGTTACAGCATGACAGGTGAGAACACTGAAGCTTTCTTT
>-|TRBV19|TRBJ1-6|TRBD1
CASSYDGTGNSPLHF
TGTGCCAGTTCATATGATGGGACAGGCAATTCACCCCTCCACTTT
>-|TRBV5-4|TRBJ1-1|TRBD1
CASSLTGGRTEAFF
TGTGCCAGCAGCTTAACAGGGGGCCGGACTGAAGCTTTCTTT
>-|TRBV29-1|TRBJ2-7|TRBD1
CSAGTGALYEQYF
TGCAGCGCCGGGACAGGAGCCCTCTACGAGCAGTACTTC
>-|TRBV6-1|TRBJ1-5|-
CASSTGGQPQHF
TGTGCCAGCAGTACGGGAGGTCAGCCCCAGCATTTT
>-|TRBV5-6|TRBJ2-6|-
CASSGPMEGANVLTF
TGTGCCAGCAGCGGGCCTATGGAAGGGGCCAACGTCCTGACTTTC
>-|TRBV19|TRBJ1-2|-
CASSIPWTANYGYTF
TGTGCCAGTAGTATACCCTGGACAGCTAACTATGGCTACACCTTC
>-|TRBV10-3|TRBJ1-2|TRBD1
CAISEGQGAYGYTF
TGTGCCATCAGTGAGGGACAGGGGGCTTATGGCTACACCTTC
>-|TRBV5-1|TRBJ1-3|-
CASSLGVSQGRNTIYF
TGCGCCAGCAGCTTGGGCGTGTCACAGGGACGGAACACCATATATTTT